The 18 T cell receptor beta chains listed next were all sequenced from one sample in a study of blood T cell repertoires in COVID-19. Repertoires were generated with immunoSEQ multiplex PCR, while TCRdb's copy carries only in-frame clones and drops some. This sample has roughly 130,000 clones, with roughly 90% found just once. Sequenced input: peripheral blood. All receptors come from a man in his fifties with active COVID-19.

For the CDR3, the DNA is TGTGCCAGCAGTTCCCCCTTAACTAGCGGGACGACCTACAATGAGCAGTTCTTC. It yields the protein CASSSPLTSGTTYNEQFF. The chain joins TRBV27 to TRBJ2-1; TRBD2 agrees at 10 bases. Trimming took 4 bases from V and 2 from J; bases not matched to a gene: 11. The CDR3 has 18 amino acids. Per the germline V gene, CDR1 is MNHEY and CDR2 is SMNVEV (reference sequence).

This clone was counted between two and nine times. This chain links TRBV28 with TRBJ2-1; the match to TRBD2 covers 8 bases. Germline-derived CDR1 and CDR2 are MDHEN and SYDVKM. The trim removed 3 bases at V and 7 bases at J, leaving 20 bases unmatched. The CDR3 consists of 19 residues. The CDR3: CASSFGTSFSIIWSNEQFF. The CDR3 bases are TGTGCCAGCAGTTTTGGGACTAGTTTTAGTATTATATGGTCGAATGAGCAGTTCTTC.

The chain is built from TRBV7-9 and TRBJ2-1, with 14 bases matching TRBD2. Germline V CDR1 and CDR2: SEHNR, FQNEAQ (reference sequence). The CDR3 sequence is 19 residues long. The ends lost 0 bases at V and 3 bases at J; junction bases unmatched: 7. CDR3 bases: TGTGCCAGCAGCTTAGCGCTGGGACTAGCGGGAGTAGGCTACAATGAGCAGTTCTTC. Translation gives CASSLALGLAGVGYNEQFF.

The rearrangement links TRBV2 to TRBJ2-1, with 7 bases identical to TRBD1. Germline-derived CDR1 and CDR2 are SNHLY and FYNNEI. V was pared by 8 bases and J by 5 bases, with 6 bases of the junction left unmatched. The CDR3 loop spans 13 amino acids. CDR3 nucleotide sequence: TGTGCCAGCCACGGGACAGCTAACAATGAGCAGTTCTTC. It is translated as CASHGTANNEQFF.

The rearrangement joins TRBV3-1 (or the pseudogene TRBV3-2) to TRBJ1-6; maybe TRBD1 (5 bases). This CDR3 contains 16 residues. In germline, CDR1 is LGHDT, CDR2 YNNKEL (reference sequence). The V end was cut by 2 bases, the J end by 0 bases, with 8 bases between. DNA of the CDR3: TGTGCCAGCAGCCAAAGGGGAGGCTCCTATAATTCACCCCTCCACTTT. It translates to CASSQRGGSYNSPLHF.

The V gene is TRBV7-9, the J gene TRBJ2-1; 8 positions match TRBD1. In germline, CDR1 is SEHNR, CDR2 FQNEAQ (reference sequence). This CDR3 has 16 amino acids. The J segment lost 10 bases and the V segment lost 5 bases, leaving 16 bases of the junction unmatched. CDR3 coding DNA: TGTGCCAGCAGCCCTTACGGACAGGGCCCAACAGGGGAGCAGTTCTTC. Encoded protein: CASSPYGQGPTGEQFF.

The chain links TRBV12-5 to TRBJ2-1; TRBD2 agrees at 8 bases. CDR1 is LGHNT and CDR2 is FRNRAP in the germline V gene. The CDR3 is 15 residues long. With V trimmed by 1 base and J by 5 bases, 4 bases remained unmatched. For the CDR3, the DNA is TGTGCTAGTGGTTTGGGCCTAGCGGGTGACAATGAGCAGTTCTTC. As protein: CASGLGLAGDNEQFF.

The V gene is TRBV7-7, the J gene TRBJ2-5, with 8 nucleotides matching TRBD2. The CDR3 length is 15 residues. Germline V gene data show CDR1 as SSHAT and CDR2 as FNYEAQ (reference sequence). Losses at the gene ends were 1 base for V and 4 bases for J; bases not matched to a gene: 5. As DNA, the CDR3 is TGTGCCAGCAGCTTAGAGCGGGGGCTCCGAGAGACCCAGTACTTC. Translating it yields CASSLERGLRETQYF.

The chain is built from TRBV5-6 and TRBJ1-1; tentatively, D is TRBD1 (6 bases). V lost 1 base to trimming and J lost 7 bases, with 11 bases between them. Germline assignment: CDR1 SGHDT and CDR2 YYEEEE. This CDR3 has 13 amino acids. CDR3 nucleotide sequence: TGTGCCAGCAGCTTGACAGGGTTAGGTGAAGCTTTCTTT. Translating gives CASSLTGLGEAFF.

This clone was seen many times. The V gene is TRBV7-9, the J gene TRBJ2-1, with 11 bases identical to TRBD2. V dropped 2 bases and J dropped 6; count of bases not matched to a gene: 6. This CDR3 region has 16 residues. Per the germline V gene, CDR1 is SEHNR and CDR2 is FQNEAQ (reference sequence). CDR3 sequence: CASSLTTGLAVNEQFF. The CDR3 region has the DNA TGTGCCAGCAGCTTAACCACGGGACTAGCGGTCAATGAGCAGTTCTTC.

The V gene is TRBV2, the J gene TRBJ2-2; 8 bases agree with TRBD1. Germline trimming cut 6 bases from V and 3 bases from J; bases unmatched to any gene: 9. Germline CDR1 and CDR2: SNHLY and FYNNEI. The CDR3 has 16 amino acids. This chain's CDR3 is CASRFQGARDTGELFF. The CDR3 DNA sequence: TGTGCCAGCAGGTTTCAGGGGGCGCGTGACACCGGGGAGCTGTTTTTT.

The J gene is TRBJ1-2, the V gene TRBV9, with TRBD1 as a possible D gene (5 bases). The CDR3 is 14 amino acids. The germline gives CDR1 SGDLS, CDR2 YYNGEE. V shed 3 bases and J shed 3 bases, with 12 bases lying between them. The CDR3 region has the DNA TGTGCCAGCAGCGGCAGGGAAGGAGACTATGGCTACACCTTC. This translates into CASSGREGDYGYTF.

The chain's CDR3 is CASTRGEAGELFF. The CDR3 DNA sequence: TGTGCCAGCACACGGGGGGAGGCCGGGGAGCTGTTTTTT. The chain joins TRBV7-9 to TRBJ2-2; 7 bases map to TRBD2. The ends lost 7 bases at V and 6 bases at J; junction bases unmatched: 5. The CDR3 is 13 amino acids. Germline V CDR1 and CDR2: SEHNR, FQNEAQ (reference sequence).

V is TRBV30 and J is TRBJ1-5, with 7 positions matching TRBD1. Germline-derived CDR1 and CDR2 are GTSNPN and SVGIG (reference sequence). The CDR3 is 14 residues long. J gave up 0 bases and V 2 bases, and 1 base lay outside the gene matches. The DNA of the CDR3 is TGTGCCTGGAGTCGGGACAGTAGCAATCAGCCCCAGCATTTT. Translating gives CAWSRDSSNQPQHF.

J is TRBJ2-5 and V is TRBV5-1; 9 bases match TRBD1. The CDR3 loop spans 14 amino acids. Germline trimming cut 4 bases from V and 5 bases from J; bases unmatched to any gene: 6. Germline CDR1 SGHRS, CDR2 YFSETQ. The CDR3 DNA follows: TGCGCCAGCAGCCCCGGGACAGGGCGGGAGACCCAGTACTTC. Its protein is CASSPGTGRETQYF.

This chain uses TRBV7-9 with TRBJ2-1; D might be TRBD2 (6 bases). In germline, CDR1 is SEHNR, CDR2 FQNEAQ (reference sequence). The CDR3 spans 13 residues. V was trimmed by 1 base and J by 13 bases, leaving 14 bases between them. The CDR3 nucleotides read TGTGCCAGCAGCTTAGTCACTGGGGGAGGCCAGTTCTTC. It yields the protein CASSLVTGGGQFF.

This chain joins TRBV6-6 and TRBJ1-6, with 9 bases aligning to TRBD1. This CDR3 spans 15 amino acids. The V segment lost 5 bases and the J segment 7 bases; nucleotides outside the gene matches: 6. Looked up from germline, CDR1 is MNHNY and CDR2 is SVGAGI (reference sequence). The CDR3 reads CASSLRDRVNSPLHF. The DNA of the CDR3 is TGTGCCAGCAGTCTCAGGGACAGGGTAAATTCACCCCTCCACTTT.

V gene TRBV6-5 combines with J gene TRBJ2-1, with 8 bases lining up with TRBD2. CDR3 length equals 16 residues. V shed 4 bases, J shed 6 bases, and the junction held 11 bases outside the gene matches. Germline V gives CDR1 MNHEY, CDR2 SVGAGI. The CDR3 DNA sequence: TGTGCCAGCAGTTCCTCAACGGGGGGGTCGGTCAATGAGCAGTTCTTC. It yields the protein CASSSSTGGSVNEQFF.